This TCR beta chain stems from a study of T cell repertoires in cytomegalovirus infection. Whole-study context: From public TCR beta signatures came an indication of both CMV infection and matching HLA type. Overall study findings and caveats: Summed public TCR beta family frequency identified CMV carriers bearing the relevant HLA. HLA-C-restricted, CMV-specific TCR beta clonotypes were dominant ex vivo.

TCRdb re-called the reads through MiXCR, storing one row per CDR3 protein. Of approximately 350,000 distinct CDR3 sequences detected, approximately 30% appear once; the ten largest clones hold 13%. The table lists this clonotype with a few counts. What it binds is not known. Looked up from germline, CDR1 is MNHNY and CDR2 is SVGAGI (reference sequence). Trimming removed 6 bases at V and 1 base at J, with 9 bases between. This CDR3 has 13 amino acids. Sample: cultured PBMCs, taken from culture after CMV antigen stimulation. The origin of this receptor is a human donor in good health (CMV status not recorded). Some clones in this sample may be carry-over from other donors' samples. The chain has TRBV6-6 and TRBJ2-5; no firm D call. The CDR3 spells CASSKITQETQYF. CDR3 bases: TGTGCCAGCAGCAAAATAACCCAAGAGACCCAGTACTTC.